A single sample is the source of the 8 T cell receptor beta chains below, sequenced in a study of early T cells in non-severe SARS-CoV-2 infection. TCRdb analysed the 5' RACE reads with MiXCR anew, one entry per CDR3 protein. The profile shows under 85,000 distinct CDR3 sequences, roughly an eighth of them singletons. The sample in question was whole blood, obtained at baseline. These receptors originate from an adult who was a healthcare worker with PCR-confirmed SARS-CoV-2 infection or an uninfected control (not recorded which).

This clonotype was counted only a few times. The CDR3 reads CASSVDPVSYEQYF. CDR3 in DNA: TGTGCCAGCAGCGTAGACCCAGTCTCCTACGAGCAGTACTTC. V and J are TRBV9 and TRBJ2-7; the D is unclear. Trimming stripped 0 bases from V and 0 bases from J, with 7 bases between. Germline loops: CDR1 SGDLS, CDR2 YYNGEE. The CDR3 totals 14 residues. Supplemented by reference TRBV9 and TRBJ2-7, the full variable domain reads DSGVTQTPKHLITATGQRVTLRCSPRSGDLSVYWYQQSLDQGLQFLIQYYNGEERAKGNILERFSAQQFPDLHSELNLSSLELGDSALYFCASSVDPVSYEQYFGPGTRLTVT.

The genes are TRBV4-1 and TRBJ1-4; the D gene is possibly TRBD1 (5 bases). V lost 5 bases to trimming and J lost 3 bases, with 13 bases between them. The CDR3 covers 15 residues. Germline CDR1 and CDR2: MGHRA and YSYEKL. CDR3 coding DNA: TGCGCCAGCAGCAACAGGCGCACCGCTAATGAAAAACTGTTTTTT. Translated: CASSNRRTANEKLFF.

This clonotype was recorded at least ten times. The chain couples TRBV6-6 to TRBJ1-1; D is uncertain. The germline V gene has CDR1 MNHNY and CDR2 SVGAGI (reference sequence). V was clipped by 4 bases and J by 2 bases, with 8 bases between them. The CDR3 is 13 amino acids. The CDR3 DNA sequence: TGTGCCAGCAGTTTCAGACAAAACACTGAAGCTTTCTTT. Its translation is CASSFRQNTEAFF.

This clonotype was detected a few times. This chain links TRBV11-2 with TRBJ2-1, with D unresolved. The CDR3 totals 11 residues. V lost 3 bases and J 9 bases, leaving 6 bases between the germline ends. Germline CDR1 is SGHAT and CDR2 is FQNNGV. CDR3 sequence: CASSFRGEQFF. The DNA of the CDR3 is TGTGCCAGCAGCTTTCGAGGTGAGCAGTTCTTC.

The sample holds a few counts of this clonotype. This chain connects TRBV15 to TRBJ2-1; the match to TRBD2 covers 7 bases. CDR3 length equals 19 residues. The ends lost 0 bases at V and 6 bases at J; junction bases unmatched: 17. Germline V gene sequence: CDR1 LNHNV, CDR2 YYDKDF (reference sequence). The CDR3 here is CATSRDPLFGGRGSNEQFF. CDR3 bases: TGTGCCACCAGCAGAGATCCATTGTTTGGCGGGAGAGGCAGCAATGAGCAGTTCTTC.

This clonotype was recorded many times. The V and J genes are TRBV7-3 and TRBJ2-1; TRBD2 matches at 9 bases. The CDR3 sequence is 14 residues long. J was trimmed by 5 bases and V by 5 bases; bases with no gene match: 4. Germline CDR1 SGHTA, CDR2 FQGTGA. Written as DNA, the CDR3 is TGTGCCAGCAGCGATTTAGCGGGAGACAATGAGCAGTTCTTC. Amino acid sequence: CASSDLAGDNEQFF.

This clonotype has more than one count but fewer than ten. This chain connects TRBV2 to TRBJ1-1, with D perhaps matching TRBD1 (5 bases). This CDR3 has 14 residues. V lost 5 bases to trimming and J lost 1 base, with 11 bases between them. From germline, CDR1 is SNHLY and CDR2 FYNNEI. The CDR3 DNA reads TGTGCCAGCAGTACCGGGACGGGGAACACTGAAGCTTTCTTT. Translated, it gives CASSTGTGNTEAFF.

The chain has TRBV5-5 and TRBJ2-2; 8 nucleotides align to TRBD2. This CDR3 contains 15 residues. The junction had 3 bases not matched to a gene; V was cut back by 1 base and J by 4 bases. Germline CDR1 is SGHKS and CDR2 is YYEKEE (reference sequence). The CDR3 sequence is CASSLLGTSTGELFF. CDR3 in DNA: TGTGCCAGCAGCTTGTTAGGGACTAGCACCGGGGAGCTGTTTTTT.